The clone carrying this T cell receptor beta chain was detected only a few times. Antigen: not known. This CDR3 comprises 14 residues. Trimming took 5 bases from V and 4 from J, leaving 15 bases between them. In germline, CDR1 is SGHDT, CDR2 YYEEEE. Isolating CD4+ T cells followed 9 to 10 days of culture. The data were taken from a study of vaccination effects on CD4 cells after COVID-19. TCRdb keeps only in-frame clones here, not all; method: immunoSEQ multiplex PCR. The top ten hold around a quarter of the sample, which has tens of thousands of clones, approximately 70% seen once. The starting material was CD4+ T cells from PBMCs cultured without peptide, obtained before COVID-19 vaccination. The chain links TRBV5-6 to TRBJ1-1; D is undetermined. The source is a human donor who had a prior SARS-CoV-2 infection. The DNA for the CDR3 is TGTGCCAGCAGGCAAGGGTTTGCGGGCACTGAAGCTTTCTTT. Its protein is CASRQGFAGTEAFF.